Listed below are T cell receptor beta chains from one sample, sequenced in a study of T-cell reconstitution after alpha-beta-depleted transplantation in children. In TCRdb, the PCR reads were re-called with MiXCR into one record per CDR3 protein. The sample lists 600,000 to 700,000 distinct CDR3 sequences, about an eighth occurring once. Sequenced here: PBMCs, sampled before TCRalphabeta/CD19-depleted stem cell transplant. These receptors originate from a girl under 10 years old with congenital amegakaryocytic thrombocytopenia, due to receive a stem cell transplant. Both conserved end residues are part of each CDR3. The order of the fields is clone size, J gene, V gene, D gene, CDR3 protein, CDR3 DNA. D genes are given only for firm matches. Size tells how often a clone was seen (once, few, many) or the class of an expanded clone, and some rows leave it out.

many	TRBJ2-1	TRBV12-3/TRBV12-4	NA	CASSPGPLRPMVQFF	TGTGCCAGCAGCCCGGGACCATTACGACCAATGGTGCAGTTCTTC
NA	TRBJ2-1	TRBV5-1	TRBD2	CASSLGVLAGGTEQFF	TGCGCCAGCAGCTTGGGGGTACTAGCGGGGGGTACTGAGCAGTTCTTC
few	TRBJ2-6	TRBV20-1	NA	CSARGRVLDSGANVLTF	TGCAGTGCTAGAGGGCGGGTACTGGACTCTGGGGCCAACGTCCTGACTTTC
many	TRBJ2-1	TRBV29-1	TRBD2	CSVEGTTSNEQFF	TGCAGCGTTGAGGGGACTACTTCCAATGAGCAGTTCTTC
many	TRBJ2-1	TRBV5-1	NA	CASSLRGASYNEQFF	TGCGCCAGCAGCTTGAGGGGGGCCTCCTACAATGAGCAGTTCTTC
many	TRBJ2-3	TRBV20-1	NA	CSASGIRDTQYF	TGCAGTGCTAGCGGGATTAGAGATACGCAGTATTTT
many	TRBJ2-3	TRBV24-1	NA	CATGWQDTQYF	TGTGCCACCGGTTGGCAGGATACGCAGTATTTT
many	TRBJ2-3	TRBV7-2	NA	CASSLATRTQYF	TGTGCCAGCAGTCTAGCTACCCGTACGCAGTATTTT
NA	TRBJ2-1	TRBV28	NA	CASSSGQRLGSRSGEQFF	TGTGCCAGCAGTTCGGGACAACGGCTCGGCTCTCGGAGCGGTGAGCAGTTCTTC
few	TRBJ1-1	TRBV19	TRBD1	CASSIGQGARGTEAFF	TGTGCCAGTAGTATAGGACAGGGGGCGCGCGGCACTGAAGCTTTCTTT
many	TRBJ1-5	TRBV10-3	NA	CAISEEGGLQHF	TGTGCCATCAGTGAGGAGGGAGGACTACAGCATTTT
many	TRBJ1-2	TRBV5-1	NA	CASSLAQGSDYGYTF	TGCGCCAGCAGCTTGGCTCAGGGGTCGGACTATGGCTACACCTTC
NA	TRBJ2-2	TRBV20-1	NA	CSATQGGEPSGELFF	TGCAGTGCCACCCAGGGGGGAGAGCCCTCCGGGGAGCTGTTTTTT
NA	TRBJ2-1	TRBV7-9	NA	CASSFYPRVGSYNEQFF	TGTGCCAGCAGCTTCTATCCGCGGGTGGGCTCCTACAATGAGCAGTTCTTC
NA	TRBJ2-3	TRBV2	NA	CASSIQRMGDTQYF	TGTGCCAGCAGTATCCAAAGGATGGGAGATACGCAGTATTTT
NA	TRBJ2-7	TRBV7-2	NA	CASSLVTGPTYEQYF	TGTGCCAGCAGCTTAGTAACAGGGCCTACCTACGAGCAGTACTTC
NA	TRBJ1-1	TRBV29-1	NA	CSVEGRENTEAFF	TGCAGCGTTGAGGGCAGGGAAAACACTGAAGCTTTCTTT
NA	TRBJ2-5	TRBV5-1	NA	CASSGEQVQETQYF	TGCGCCAGCAGCGGGGAACAGGTGCAAGAGACCCAGTACTTC
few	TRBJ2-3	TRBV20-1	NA	CSASSGELTDTQYF	TGCAGTGCGTCCTCGGGGGAGCTCACAGATACGCAGTATTTT
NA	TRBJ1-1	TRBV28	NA	CASSLPQSMNTEAFF	TGTGCCAGCAGTTTGCCCCAGTCCATGAACACTGAAGCTTTCTTT
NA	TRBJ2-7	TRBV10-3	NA	CAISEEGPYEQYF	TGTGCCATCAGTGAAGAGGGCCCGTACGAGCAGTACTTC
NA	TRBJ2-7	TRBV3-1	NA	CASSQESLKQYF	TGTGCCAGCAGCCAAGAGTCGTTGAAGCAGTACTTC
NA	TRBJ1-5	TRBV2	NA	CASSSPGQAIPSNQPQHF	TGTGCCAGCAGTAGCCCGGGACAAGCGATCCCTAGCAATCAGCCCCAGCATTTT
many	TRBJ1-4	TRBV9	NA	CASSSGAGEEKLFF	TGTGCCAGCAGCTCAGGAGCTGGGGAAGAAAAACTGTTTTTT
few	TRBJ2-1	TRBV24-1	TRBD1	CATTRDRGFSGNPYNEQFF	TGTGCCACCACCCGGGACAGGGGCTTCAGCGGGAATCCGTACAATGAGCAGTTCTTC
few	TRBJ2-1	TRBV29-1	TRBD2	CSVEVLAGGNEQFF	TGCAGCGTTGAAGTACTAGCGGGAGGCAATGAGCAGTTCTTC
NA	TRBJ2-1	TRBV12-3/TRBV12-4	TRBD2	CASRGFRAGASSYNEQFF	TGTGCCAGCAGGGGGTTTCGAGCGGGAGCAAGCTCCTACAATGAGCAGTTCTTC
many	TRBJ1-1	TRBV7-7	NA	CASSSTTGGEAFF	TGTGCCAGCAGCTCGACGACCGGGGGAGAAGCTTTCTTT
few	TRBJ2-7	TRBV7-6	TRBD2	CASSNAGRAAYEQYF	TGTGCCAGCAGCAACGCCGGGAGGGCCGCTTACGAGCAGTACTTC
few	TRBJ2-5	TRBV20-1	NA	CSARDSPGETQYF	TGCAGTGCTAGAGATTCGCCAGGAGAGACCCAGTACTTC
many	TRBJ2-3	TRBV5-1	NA	CASSLESRWDTQYF	TGCGCCAGCAGCTTGGAATCCAGGTGGGATACGCAGTATTTT
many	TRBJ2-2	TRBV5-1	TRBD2	CASSLTTGGGNTGELFF	TGCGCCAGCAGCTTGACGACGGGAGGAGGGAACACCGGGGAGCTGTTTTTT
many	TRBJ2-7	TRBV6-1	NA	CASRQGSLAYEQYF	TGTGCCAGCAGGCAGGGGTCCCTAGCCTACGAGCAGTACTTC
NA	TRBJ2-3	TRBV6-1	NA	CASSEQGTDTQYF	TGTGCCAGCAGTGAACAGGGCACAGATACGCAGTATTTT
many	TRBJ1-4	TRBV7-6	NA	CASSPTEDGKLFF	TGTGCCAGCAGCCCGACAGAGGACGGAAAACTGTTTTTT
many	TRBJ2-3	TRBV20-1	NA	CSARPSTGDFRDTQYF	TGCAGTGCTAGACCTTCGACGGGGGACTTTAGAGATACGCAGTATTTT
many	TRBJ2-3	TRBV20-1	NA	CSARDTVQLGTQYF	TGCAGTGCTAGAGATACTGTGCAACTGGGTACGCAGTATTTT
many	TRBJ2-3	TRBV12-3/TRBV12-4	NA	CASGADGGSTDTQYF	TGTGCCAGCGGGGCAGATGGGGGTAGCACAGATACGCAGTATTTT
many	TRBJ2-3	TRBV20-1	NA	CSAGELARSTDTQYF	TGCAGTGCTGGGGAGTTGGCGAGAAGCACAGATACGCAGTATTTT
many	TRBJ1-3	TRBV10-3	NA	CAISSGGLFGTIYF	TGTGCCATCAGTTCGGGGGGGCTTTTCGGCACCATATATTTT
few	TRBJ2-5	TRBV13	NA	CASSHQLGGEKETQYF	TGTGCCAGCAGCCACCAACTTGGCGGAGAGAAAGAGACCCAGTACTTC
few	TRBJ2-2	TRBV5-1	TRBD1	CASSMGQGGPGELFF	TGCGCCAGCAGCATGGGACAGGGTGGACCCGGGGAGCTGTTTTTT
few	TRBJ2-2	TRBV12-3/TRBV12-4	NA	CASSLGGRASTGELFF	TGTGCCAGCAGTTTAGGTGGCAGGGCCTCCACCGGGGAGCTGTTTTTT
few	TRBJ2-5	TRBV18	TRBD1	CASSPRGSAETQYF	TGTGCCAGCTCACCCAGGGGGTCGGCAGAGACCCAGTACTTC
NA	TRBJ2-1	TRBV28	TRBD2	CASSLKLAGLDEQFF	TGTGCCAGCAGTTTAAAGCTAGCGGGATTGGATGAGCAGTTCTTC
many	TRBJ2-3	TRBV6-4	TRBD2	CASSLKAGETDTQYF	TGTGCCAGCAGCCTCAAAGCGGGAGAAACGGATACGCAGTATTTT
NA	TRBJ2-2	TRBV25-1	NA	CASRGKYTGELFF	TGTGCCAGCAGGGGGAAATACACCGGGGAGCTGTTTTTT
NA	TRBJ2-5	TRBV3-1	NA	CASSQGLGEETQYF	TGTGCCAGCAGCCAAGGGTTGGGGGAAGAGACCCAGTACTTC
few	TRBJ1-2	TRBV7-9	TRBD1	CASSLQGAVGYTF	TGTGCCAGCAGCTTACAGGGGGCGGTCGGCTACACCTTC
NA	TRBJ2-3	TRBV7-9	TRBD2	CASSKGLGDTQYF	TGTGCCAGCAGCAAGGGACTAGGGGATACGCAGTATTTT
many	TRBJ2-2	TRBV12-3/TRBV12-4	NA	CASSLLAGSGAGELFF	TGTGCCAGCAGTTTATTGGCCGGGAGCGGTGCCGGGGAGCTGTTTTTT
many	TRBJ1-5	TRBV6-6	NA	CASSRSGNQPQHF	TGTGCCAGCAGTCGATCCGGAAATCAGCCCCAGCATTTT
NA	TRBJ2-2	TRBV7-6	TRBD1	CASSPAWTGHTGELFF	TGTGCCAGCAGCCCCGCATGGACAGGGCACACCGGGGAGCTGTTTTTT
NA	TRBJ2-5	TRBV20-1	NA	CSASKREVPETQYF	TGCAGTGCTAGTAAAAGGGAGGTCCCAGAGACCCAGTACTTC
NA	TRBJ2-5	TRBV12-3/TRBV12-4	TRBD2	CASSLKAGVGETQYF	TGTGCCAGCAGTTTAAAAGCGGGAGTAGGGGAGACCCAGTACTTC